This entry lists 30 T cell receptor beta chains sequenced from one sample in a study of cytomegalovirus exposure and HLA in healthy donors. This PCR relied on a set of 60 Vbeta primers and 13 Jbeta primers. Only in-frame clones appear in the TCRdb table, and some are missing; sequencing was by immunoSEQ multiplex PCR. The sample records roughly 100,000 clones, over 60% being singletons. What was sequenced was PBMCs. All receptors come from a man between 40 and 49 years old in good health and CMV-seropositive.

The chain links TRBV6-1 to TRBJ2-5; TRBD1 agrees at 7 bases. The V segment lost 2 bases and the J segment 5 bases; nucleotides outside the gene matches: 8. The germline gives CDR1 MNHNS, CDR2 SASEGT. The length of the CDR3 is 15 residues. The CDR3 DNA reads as TGTGCCAGCAGTGAAAATTCGAGGGGGCGTGAGACCCAGTACTTC. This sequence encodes CASSENSRGRETQYF.

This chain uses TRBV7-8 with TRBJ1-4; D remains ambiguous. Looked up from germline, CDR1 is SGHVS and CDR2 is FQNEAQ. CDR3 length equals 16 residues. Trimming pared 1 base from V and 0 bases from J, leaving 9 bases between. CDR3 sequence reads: CASSLGPGTTNEKLFF. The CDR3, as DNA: TGTGCCAGCAGCTTAGGTCCCGGGACAACTAATGAAAAACTGTTTTTT.

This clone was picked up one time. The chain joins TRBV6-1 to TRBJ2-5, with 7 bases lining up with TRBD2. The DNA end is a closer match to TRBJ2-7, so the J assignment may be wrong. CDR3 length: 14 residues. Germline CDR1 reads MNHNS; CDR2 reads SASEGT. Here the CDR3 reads CASTEPGGGYEQYF. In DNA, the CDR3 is TGTGCCAGCACTGAGCCGGGGGGAGGCTACGAGCAGTACTTC.

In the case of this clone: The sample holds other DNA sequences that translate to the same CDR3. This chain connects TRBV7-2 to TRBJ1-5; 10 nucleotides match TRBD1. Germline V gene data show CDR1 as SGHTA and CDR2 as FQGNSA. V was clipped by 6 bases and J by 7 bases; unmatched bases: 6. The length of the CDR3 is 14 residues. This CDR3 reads CASSPDRGGQPQHF. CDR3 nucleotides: TGTGCCAGCAGTCCGGACAGGGGGGGACAGCCCCAGCATTTT.

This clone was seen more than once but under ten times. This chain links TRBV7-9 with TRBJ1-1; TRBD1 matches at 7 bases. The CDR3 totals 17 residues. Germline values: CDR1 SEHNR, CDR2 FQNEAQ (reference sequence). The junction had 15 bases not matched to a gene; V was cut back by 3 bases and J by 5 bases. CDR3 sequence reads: CASSFSGQAIRGTEAFF. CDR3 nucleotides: TGTGCCAGCAGCTTCTCCGGACAGGCCATTCGAGGAACTGAAGCTTTCTTT.

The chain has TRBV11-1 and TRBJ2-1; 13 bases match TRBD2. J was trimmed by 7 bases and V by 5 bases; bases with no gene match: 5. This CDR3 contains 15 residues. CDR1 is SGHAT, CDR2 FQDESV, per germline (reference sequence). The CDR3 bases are TGTGCCAGCAGCCCAGGACTAGCGGGAGATAATGAGCAGTTCTTC. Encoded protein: CASSPGLAGDNEQFF.

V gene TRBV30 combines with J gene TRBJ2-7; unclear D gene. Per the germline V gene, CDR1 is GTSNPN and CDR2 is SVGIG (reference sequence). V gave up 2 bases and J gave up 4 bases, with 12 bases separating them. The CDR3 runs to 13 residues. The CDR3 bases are TGTGCCTGGAGTAAAAATCAGAGGTACGAGCAGTACTTC. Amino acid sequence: CAWSKNQRYEQYF.

CDR3 in amino acids: CAWSVKNRGTNTF. The CDR3 nucleotides are TGTGCCTGGAGTGTAAAGAACAGGGGAACTAACACCTTC. The chain employs TRBV30 and TRBJ1-2; 7 bases agree with TRBD1. CDR3 size: 13 residues. Germline V gene sequence: CDR1 GTSNPN, CDR2 SVGIG (reference sequence). V shed 0 bases, J shed 12 bases, and the junction held 10 bases outside the gene matches.

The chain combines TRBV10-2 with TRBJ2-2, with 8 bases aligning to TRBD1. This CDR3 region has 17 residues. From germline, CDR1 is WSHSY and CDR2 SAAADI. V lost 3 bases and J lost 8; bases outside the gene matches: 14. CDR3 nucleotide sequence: TGCGCCAGCAGTGATCTTCGAGGACAGGGCCGTAGGGGGGAGCTGTTTTTT. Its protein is CASSDLRGQGRRGELFF.

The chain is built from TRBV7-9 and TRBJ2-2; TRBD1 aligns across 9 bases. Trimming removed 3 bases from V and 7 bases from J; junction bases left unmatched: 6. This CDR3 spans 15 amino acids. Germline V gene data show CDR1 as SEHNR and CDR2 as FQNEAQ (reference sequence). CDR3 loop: CASSFPGQGHGELFF. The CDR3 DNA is TGTGCCAGCAGCTTCCCGGGACAGGGTCACGGGGAGCTGTTTTTT.

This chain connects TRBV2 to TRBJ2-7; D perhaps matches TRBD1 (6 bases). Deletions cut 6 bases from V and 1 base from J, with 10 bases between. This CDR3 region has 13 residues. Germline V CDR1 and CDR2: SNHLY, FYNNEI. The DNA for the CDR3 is TGTGCCAGCAGGAAGGACAGTTCCTACGAGCAGTACTTC. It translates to CASRKDSSYEQYF.

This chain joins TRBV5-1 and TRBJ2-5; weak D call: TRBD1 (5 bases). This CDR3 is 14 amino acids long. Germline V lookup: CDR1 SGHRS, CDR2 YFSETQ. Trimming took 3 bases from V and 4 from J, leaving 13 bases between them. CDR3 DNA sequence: TGCGCCAGCAGCTCTGGGGCAGGGCGAGAGACCCAGTACTTC. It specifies CASSSGAGRETQYF.

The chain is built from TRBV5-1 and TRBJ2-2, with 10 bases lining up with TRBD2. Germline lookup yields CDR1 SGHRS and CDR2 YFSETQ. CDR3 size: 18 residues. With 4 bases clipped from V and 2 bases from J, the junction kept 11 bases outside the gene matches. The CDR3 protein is CASSQNLRTSGNTGELFF. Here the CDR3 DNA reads TGCGCCAGCAGCCAAAATCTTAGGACTAGCGGTAACACCGGGGAGCTGTTTTTT.

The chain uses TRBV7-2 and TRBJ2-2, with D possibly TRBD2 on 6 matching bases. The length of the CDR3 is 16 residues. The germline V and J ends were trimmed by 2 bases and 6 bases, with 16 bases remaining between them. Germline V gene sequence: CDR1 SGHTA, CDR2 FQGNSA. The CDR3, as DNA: TGTGCCAGCAGCTTACTAGGAGGGTTCACGGCCGGGGAGCTGTTTTTT. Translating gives CASSLLGGFTAGELFF.

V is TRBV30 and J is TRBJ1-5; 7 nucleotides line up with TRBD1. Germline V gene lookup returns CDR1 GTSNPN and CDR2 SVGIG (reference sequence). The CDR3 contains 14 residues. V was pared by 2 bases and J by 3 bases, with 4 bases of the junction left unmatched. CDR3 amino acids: CAWSSDRANQPQHF. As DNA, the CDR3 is TGTGCCTGGAGTAGCGACAGGGCCAATCAGCCCCAGCATTTT.

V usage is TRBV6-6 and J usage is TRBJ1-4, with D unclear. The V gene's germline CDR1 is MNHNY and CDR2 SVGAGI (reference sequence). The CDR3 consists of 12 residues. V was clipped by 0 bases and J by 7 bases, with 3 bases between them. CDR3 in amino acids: CASSYSSEKLFF. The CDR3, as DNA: TGTGCCAGCAGTTACTCGAGTGAAAAACTGTTTTTT.

The CDR3 sequence is CASSLRDRYTEAFF. CDR3 DNA sequence: TGCGCCAGCAGCTTGCGGGACAGGTACACTGAAGCTTTCTTT. J is TRBJ1-1 and V is TRBV5-1; 8 bases are a match to TRBD1. The CDR3 runs 14 residues. Germline CDR1 and CDR2: SGHRS and YFSETQ. Unmatched junction bases numbered 2, after V lost 1 base and J lost 3 bases.

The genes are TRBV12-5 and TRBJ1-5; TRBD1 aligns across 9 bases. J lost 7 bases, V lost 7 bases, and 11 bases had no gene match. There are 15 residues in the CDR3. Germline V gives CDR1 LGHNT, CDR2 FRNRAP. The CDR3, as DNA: TGTGCTAGTGATTCGGGACAGGGTAACGGGCAGCCCCAGCATTTT. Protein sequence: CASDSGQGNGQPQHF. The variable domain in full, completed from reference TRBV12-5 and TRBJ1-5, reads DARVTQTPRHKVTEMGQEVTMRCQPILGHNTVFWYRQTMMQGLELLAYFRNRAPLDDSGMPKDRFSAEMPDATLATLKIQPSEPRDSAVYFCASDSGQGNGQPQHFGDGTRLSIL.

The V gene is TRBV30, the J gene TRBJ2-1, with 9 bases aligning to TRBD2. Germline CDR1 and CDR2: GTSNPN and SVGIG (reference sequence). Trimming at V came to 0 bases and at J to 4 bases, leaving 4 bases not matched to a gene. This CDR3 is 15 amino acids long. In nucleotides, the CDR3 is TGTGCCTGGAGTGTACGAGCGGGGGGTTACAATGAGCAGTTCTTC. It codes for CAWSVRAGGYNEQFF.

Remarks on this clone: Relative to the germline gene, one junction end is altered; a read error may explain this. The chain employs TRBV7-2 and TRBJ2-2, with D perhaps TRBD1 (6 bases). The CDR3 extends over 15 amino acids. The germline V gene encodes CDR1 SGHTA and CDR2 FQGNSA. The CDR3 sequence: CASSLRQANTGQLFF. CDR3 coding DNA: TGTGCCAGCAGCTTAAGACAGGCGAACACCGGGCAGCTGTTTTTT.

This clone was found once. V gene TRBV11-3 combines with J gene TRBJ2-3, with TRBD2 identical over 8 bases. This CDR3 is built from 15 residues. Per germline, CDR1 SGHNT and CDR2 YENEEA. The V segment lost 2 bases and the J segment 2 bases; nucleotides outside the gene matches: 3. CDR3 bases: TGTGCCAGCAGCTTAAACGGGAGGGACACAGATACGCAGTATTTT. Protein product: CASSLNGRDTDTQYF.

The CDR3: CASSPGQGANSYNSPLHF. The CDR3 DNA reads TGTGCCAGCAGCCCCGGACAGGGGGCAAACTCCTATAATTCACCCCTCCACTTT. This sequence joins TRBV4-2 and TRBJ1-6; 11 bases line up with TRBD1. The V gene's germline CDR1 is LGHNA and CDR2 YNFKEQ. The CDR3 has 18 amino acids. The junction had 5 bases not matched to a gene; V was cut back by 4 bases and J by 0 bases.

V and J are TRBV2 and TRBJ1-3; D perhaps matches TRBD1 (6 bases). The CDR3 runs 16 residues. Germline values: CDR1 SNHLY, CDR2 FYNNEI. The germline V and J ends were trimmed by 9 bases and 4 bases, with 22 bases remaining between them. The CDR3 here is CASTIRQGSEGNTIYF. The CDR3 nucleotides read TGTGCCAGTACTATAAGGCAGGGGTCGGAAGGAAACACCATATATTTT. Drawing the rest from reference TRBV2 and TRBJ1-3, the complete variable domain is EPEVTQTPSHQVTQMGQEVILRCVPISNHLYFYWYRQILGQKVEFLVSFYNNEISEKSEIFDDQFSVERPDGSNFTLKIRSTKLEDSAMYFCASTIRQGSEGNTIYFGEGSWLTVV.

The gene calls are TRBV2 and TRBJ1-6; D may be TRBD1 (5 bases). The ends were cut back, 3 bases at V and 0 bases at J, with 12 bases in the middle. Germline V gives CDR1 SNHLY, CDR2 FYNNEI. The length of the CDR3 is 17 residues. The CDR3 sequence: CASSEQGPYSYNSPLHF. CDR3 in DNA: TGTGCCAGCAGTGAGCAGGGCCCCTACTCCTATAATTCACCCCTCCACTTT.

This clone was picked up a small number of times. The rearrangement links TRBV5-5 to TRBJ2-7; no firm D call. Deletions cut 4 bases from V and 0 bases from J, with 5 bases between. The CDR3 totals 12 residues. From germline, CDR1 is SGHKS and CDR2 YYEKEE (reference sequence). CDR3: CASSPISYEQYF. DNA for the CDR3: TGTGCCAGCAGCCCAATCTCCTACGAGCAGTACTTC.

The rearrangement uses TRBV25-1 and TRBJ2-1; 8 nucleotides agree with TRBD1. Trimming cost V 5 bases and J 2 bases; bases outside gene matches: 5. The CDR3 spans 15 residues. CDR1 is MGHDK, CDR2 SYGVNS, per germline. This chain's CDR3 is CASSRAGGPYNEQFF. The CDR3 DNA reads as TGTGCCAGCAGTCGGGCAGGGGGCCCCTACAATGAGCAGTTCTTC.

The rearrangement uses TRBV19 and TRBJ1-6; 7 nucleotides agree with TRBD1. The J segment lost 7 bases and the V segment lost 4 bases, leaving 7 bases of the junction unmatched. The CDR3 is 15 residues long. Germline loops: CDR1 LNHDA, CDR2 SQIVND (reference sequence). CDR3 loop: CASSNDRAGNSPLHF. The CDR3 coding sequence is TGTGCCAGTAGTAATGACAGGGCGGGGAATTCACCCCTCCACTTT.

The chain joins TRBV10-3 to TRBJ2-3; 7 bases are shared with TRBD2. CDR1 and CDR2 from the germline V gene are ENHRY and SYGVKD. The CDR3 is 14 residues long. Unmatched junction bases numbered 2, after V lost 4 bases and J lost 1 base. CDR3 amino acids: CAISVGGGTDTQYF. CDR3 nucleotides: TGTGCCATCAGTGTGGGGGGGGGCACAGATACGCAGTATTTT.

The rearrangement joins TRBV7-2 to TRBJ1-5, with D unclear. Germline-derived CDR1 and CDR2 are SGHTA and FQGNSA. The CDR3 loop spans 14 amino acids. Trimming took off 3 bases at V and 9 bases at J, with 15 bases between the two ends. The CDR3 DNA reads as TGTGCCAGCAGCTTCGACCGCTTCCCGGGGCCCCAGCATTTT. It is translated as CASSFDRFPGPQHF.

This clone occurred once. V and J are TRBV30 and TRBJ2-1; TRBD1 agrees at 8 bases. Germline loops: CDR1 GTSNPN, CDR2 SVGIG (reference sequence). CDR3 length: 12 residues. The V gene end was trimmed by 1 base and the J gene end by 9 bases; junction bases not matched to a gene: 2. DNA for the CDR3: TGTGCCTGGAGTGCAGGGGGCTTTGAGCAGTTCTTC. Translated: CAWSAGGFEQFF.